These 10 T cell receptor beta chains were sequenced from one sample in a study of cytomegalovirus exposure and HLA in healthy donors. PCR primers comprised 60 Vbeta and 13 Jbeta primers. Method: immunoSEQ multiplex PCR; TCRdb's copy keeps in-frame clones and lacks some. This sample carries around 180,000 clones, around 90% of them seen once, and the ten largest clones take more than 1.5%. The material sequenced was PBMCs. The receptors shown here come from a young woman in good health and CMV-seronegative.

This clone is a singleton in its sample. V is TRBV28 and J is TRBJ2-3; D uncertain. V lost 1 base to trimming and J lost 0 bases, with 14 bases between them. Per the germline V gene, CDR1 is MDHEN and CDR2 is SYDVKM. The CDR3 contains 17 residues. Written as DNA, the CDR3 is TGTGCCAGCAGTTTATCCATAAAGGAGTCTAGCACAGATACGCAGTATTTT. It yields the protein CASSLSIKESSTDTQYF.

J is TRBJ1-1 and V is TRBV28; D ambiguous. Germline lookup yields CDR1 MDHEN and CDR2 SYDVKM. The CDR3 contains 14 residues. Trimming pared 6 bases from V and 4 bases from J, leaving 15 bases between. The CDR3 DNA reads as TGTGCCAGCAGAAAGCAAGGGAGCGTCACTGAAGCTTTCTTT. The encoded protein is CASRKQGSVTEAFF.

V usage is TRBV2 and J usage is TRBJ1-2; tentatively, D is TRBD1 (5 bases). Germline CDR1 reads SNHLY; CDR2 reads FYNNEI. Trimming took 3 bases from V and 2 from J, leaving 13 bases between them. The CDR3 covers 15 residues. In DNA, the CDR3 is TGTGCCAGCAGTGATCTGTCGGCAGGGAACTATGGCTACACCTTC. Its protein product is CASSDLSAGNYGYTF.

The gene calls are TRBV9 and TRBJ1-2; no firm D call. V dropped 0 bases and J dropped 4 bases, with 10 bases sitting between them. The germline gives CDR1 SGDLS, CDR2 YYNGEE. The CDR3 loop spans 14 amino acids. The DNA of the CDR3 is TGTGCCAGCAGCGTAGAAGCGATGACCTATGGCTACACCTTC. Protein: CASSVEAMTYGYTF.

The chain links TRBV15 to TRBJ2-7; the D gene is possibly TRBD2 (7 bases). Trimming took 3 bases from V and 0 from J, leaving 15 bases between them. Germline-derived CDR1 and CDR2 are LNHNV and YYDKDF (reference sequence). The CDR3 runs to 16 residues. CDR3 in amino acids: CATSRRGGTSSYEQYF. The CDR3 bases are TGTGCCACCAGCAGGAGGGGGGGGACGAGCTCCTACGAGCAGTACTTC.

The chain employs TRBV30 and TRBJ1-5; tentatively, D is TRBD1 (6 bases). In germline, CDR1 is GTSNPN, CDR2 SVGIG (reference sequence). This CDR3 comprises 15 residues. Trimming removed 0 bases at V and 8 bases at J, with 17 bases between. In nucleotides, the CDR3 is TGTGCCTGGAGTGTAGGGACAACTATAGACGAGCCCCAGCATTTT. This sequence encodes CAWSVGTTIDEPQHF.

The V and J genes are TRBV27 and TRBJ2-1; 8 bases map to TRBD2. CDR3 size: 15 residues. The J segment lost 2 bases and the V segment lost 2 bases, leaving 2 bases of the junction unmatched. Germline assignment: CDR1 MNHEY and CDR2 SMNVEV (reference sequence). The CDR3 DNA reads as TGTGCCAGCAGTTTAGCGGGAGGACCCTACAATGAGCAGTTCTTC. Translated: CASSLAGGPYNEQFF.

This clone was picked up one time. The chain employs TRBV5-5 and TRBJ2-5, with D possibly matching TRBD2 (5 bases). Germline assignment: CDR1 SGHKS and CDR2 YYEKEE (reference sequence). The CDR3 has 13 residues. The ends were cut back, 2 bases at V and 3 bases at J, with 8 bases in the middle. CDR3 DNA sequence: TGTGCCAGCAGCTTTAACGGGGAAGAGACCCAGTACTTC. Translation gives CASSFNGEETQYF.

J is TRBJ2-2 and V is TRBV5-1, with TRBD2 matching over 12 bases. Germline V lookup: CDR1 SGHRS, CDR2 YFSETQ. This CDR3 contains 17 residues. After removal of 5 bases from V and 5 bases from J, the junction contained 10 bases not matched to a gene. The CDR3 DNA reads as TGCGCCAGCAGACGGACTAGCGGGGAGTGGAGAACCGGGGAGCTGTTTTTT. Residues: CASRRTSGEWRTGELFF.

V and J are TRBV4-1 and TRBJ1-1; 9 positions agree with TRBD1. CDR3 length: 15 residues. V was clipped by 5 bases and J by 2 bases; unmatched bases: 6. Per the germline V gene, CDR1 is MGHRA and CDR2 is YSYEKL. The CDR3 DNA sequence: TGCGCCAGCAGCGTCCGGGACAGGGTAAACACTGAAGCTTTCTTT. This codes for CASSVRDRVNTEAFF.